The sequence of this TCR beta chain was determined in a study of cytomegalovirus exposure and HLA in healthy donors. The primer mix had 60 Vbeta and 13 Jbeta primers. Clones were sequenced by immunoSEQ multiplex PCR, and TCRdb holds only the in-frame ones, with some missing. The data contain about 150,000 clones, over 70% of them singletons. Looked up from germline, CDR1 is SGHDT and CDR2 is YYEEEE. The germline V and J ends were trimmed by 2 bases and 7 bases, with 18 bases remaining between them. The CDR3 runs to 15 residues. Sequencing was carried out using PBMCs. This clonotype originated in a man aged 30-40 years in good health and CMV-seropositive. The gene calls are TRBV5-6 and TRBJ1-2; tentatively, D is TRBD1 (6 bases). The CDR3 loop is CASSLGNRALRGYTF. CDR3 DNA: TGTGCCAGCAGCTTAGGAAACAGGGCCCTACGTGGCTACACCTTC.